The entry below describes one TCR beta chain. The sample belongs to a study of control samples from healthy donors and cancer patients. Sequenced by immunoSEQ multiplex PCR; TCRdb stores in-frame clones only, minus some. The sample yields approximately 100,000 clones, roughly 92% seen once. The CDR3 totals 12 residues. The germline V and J ends were trimmed by 2 bases and 11 bases, with 12 bases remaining between them. This TCR was sampled from a human donor in good health. The donor label of this sample is uncertain. Specimen: blood. The chain links TRBV12-3 or TRBV12-4 to TRBJ1-1, with D perhaps matching TRBD1 (5 bases). DNA for the CDR3: TGTGCCAGCAGTTTAAAGGGATCAGGGGCTTTCTTT. It encodes CASSLKGSGAFF.